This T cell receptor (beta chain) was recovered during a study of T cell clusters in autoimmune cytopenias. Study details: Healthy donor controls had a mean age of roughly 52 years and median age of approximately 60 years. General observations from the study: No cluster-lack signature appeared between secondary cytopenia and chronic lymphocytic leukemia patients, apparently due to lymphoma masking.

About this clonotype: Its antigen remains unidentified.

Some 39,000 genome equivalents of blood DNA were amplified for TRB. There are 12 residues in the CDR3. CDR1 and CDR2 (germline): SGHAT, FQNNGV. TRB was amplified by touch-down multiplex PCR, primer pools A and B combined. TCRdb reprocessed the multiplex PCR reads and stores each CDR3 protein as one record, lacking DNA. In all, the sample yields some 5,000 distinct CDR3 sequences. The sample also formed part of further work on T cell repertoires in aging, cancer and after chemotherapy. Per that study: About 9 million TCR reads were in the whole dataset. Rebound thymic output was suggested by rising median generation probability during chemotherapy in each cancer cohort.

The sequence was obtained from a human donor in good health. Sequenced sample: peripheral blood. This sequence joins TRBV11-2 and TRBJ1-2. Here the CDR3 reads CASSFTGYGYTF.